This is a list of T cell receptor beta chains from one sample in a study of metastatic and nonmetastatic thyroid tumors. TCRdb re-analyzed the PCR reads using MiXCR. Among more than 90,000 clones listed, roughly 13% were seen once. Specimen: blood. Receptors were obtained from a female donor with papillary thyroid cancer or a benign thyroid nodule (not recorded which). Some clones in this sample may be carry-over from other donors' samples. The CDR3 runs from the conserved cysteine through the conserved F or W. A D gene is named only where the DNA matches it firmly. Clone size is not always given. Where it is, it says once, few, many or a class for expanded clones.

>TRBJ2-3|TRBV28|-|-
CASSTTATDTQYF
TGTGCCAGCAGCACTACCGCCACAGATACGCAGTATTTT
>TRBJ2-1|TRBV20-1|-|-
CSAVVGSSYNEQFF
TGCAGTGCTGTGGTTGGTAGCTCCTACAATGAGCAGTTCTTC
>TRBJ2-7|TRBV9|-|many
CASSVGAMDEQYF
TGTGCCAGCAGCGTGGGCGCAATGGACGAGCAGTACTTC
>TRBJ1-2|TRBV28|TRBD1|few
CASRTGGGNYGYTF
TGTGCCAGCAGAACAGGGGGAGGTAACTATGGCTACACCTTC
>TRBJ2-3|TRBV28|-|many
CASSTYTDTQYF
TGTGCCAGCAGCACCTACACAGATACGCAGTATTTT
>TRBJ2-3|TRBV4-1|TRBD2|-
CTSSQEITFGTSADTQYF
TGCACCAGCAGCCAAGAAATAACTTTTGGGACTAGCGCTGATACGCAGTATTTT
>TRBJ2-7|TRBV3-1|-|-
CASIPDSSAYERYF
TGTGCCAGCATCCCCGACAGTTCAGCCTACGAGCGGTACTTC
>TRBJ2-1|TRBV5-8|TRBD2|many
CASSMELAAYNEQFF
TGTGCCAGCAGCATGGAACTAGCGGCCTACAATGAGCAGTTCTTC
>TRBJ2-7|TRBV27|-|many
CASSLKGSREQYF
TGTGCCAGCAGTTTAAAGGGGTCGAGAGAGCAGTACTTC
>TRBJ2-7|TRBV28|TRBD2|many
CASITGTSGSGRYEQYF
TGTGCCAGCATCACCGGGACTAGCGGGAGTGGACGGTACGAGCAGTACTTC
>TRBJ1-4|TRBV28|-|many
CASSLGLGFLFF
TGTGCCAGCAGTTTGGGTCTGGGATTTCTGTTTTTT
>TRBJ2-6|TRBV14|-|few
CASSPSGANVLTF
TGTGCCAGCAGCCCCTCTGGTGCCAACGTCCTGACTTTC
>TRBJ1-3|TRBV6-2/TRBV6-3|TRBD1|few
CASSPRGQTLGNTIYF
TGTGCCAGCAGTCCGAGGGGACAGACCCTCGGAAACACAATATATTTT
>TRBJ1-6|TRBV4-1|-|many
CASSQDTRVQNSPLHF
TGCGCCAGCAGCCAAGATACACGGGTCCAAAATTCACCCCTCCACTTT
>TRBJ2-1|TRBV20-1|-|many
CSARVAQTYNEQFF
TGCAGTGCTAGAGTTGCGCAAACCTACAATGAGCAGTTCTTC
>TRBJ1-1|TRBV7-9|-|many
CASSPRNTEAFF
TGTGCCAGCAGCCCTAGGAACACTGAAGCTTTCTTT
>TRBJ2-7|TRBV7-9|TRBD2|many
CASSRTSGSSYEQYF
TGTGCCAGCAGCCGAACTAGCGGGAGCTCCTACGAGCAGTACTTC
>TRBJ2-3|TRBV20-1|-|many
CSARDPLMARGTDTQYF
TGCAGTGCTAGAGATCCGCTCATGGCTCGGGGGACAGATACGCAGTATTTT
>TRBJ1-6|TRBV7-6|TRBD1|many
CASSSQGANSPLHF
TGTGCCAGCAGCTCTCAGGGGGCCAATTCACCCCTCCACTTT
>TRBJ2-2|TRBV6-2/TRBV6-3|-|-
CASSYSTGPTFTGELFF
TGTGCCAGCAGTTACTCGACGGGCCCGACCTTCACGGGGGAGCTGTTTTTT
>TRBJ2-7|TRBV6-5|-|-
CASISRDPIVTEQYF
TGTGCCAGCATTTCCCGGGACCCCATCGTTACCGAGCAGTACTTC
>TRBJ1-5|TRBV12-3/TRBV12-4|TRBD1|many
CASSRTGHSNQPQHF
TGTGCCAGCAGCCGGACAGGCCATAGCAATCAGCCCCAGCATTTT
>TRBJ2-1|TRBV6-5|TRBD2|many
CASRPWTSGGTYNEQFF
TGTGCCAGCAGACCTTGGACTAGCGGGGGGACCTACAATGAGCAGTTCTTC
>TRBJ2-7|TRBV10-3|-|few
CAISDSTEVQYF
TGTGCCATCAGTGACTCTACAGAGGTGCAGTACTTC